This record looks at one T cell receptor beta chain sequence and its context. Its antigen remains unidentified. No fewer than two post-ART and no fewer than one pre-ART PBMC samples existed for each donor. Assay version v3.0 of immunoSEQ was used, and it was run at survey level. Method: immunoSEQ multiplex PCR; TCRdb's copy keeps in-frame clones and lacks some. The data contain about 18,000 clones, about three quarters of them singletons. With 5 bases removed from V and 6 bases from J, the gap between germline ends came to 10 bases. The CDR3 has 12 amino acids. Germline lookup yields CDR1 SEHNR and CDR2 FQNEAQ (reference sequence). The data were taken from a study of long-term antiretroviral therapy in people with HIV. Whole-study results and caveats: Once patients were on ART, diversity went higher but still fell short of transplant donor controls.

The material was unsorted PBMCs, obtained at the start of antiretroviral therapy, before treatment. The TCR comes from a woman in her thirties or forties with HIV. V gene TRBV7-9 combines with J gene TRBJ1-2; D gene unclear. Here the CDR3 DNA reads TGTGCCAGCAGCCGGGCGACGGATGGCTACACCTTC. Its translation is CASSRATDGYTF.